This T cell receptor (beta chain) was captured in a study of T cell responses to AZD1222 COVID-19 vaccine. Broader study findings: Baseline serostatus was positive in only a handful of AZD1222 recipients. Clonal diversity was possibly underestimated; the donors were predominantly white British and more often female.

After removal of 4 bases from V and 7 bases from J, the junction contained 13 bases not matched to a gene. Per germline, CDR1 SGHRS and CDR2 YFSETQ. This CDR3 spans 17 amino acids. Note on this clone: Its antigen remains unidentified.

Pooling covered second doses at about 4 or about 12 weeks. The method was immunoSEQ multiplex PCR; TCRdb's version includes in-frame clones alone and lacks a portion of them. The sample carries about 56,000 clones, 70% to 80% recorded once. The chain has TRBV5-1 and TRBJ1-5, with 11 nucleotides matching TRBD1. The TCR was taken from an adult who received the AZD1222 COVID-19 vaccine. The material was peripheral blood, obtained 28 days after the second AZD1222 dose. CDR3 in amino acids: CASSLGPGQGEEQPQHF. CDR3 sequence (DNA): TGCGCCAGCAGCCTAGGGCCGGGACAGGGGGAGGAGCAGCCCCAGCATTTT. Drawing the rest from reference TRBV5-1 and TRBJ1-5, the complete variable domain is KAGVTQTPRYLIKTRGQQVTLSCSPISGHRSVSWYQQTPGQGLQFLFEYFSETQRNKGNFPGRFSGRQFSNSRSEMNVSTLELGDSALYLCASSLGPGQGEEQPQHFGDGTRLSIL.